The clone carrying this T cell receptor beta chain was seen repeatedly, ten times or more. What it binds is not known. TCR beta CDR3 regions were amplified from RNA transcripts. The HTBI primer set was used in a first-round RT-PCR of the TCR CDR3. TCRdb passed the multiplex PCR reads through MiXCR, listing each CDR3 protein once. The sample has under 350,000 distinct CDR3 sequences; roughly 21% are singletons. The CDR3 has 13 residues. Trimming cost V 1 base and J 2 bases, with 6 bases left between them. Germline loops: CDR1 LGHDT, CDR2 YNNKEL (reference sequence). This record belongs to a study of T cells in Graves' hyperthyroidism and ophthalmopathy. Turning to the study itself: It was at initial diagnosis, before any treatment, that peripheral blood was collected.

General study points: Ophthalmopathy was identified by the model a median about 6 months ahead of onset. Among clonotypes expanded in thyroid above 0.001, most were also found in blood.

Approximately 10 ml of fresh peripheral blood supplied the PBMCs. The source of this sequence is a woman aged 45-59 years with Graves' hyperthyroidism. The rearrangement joins TRBV3-1 to TRBJ2-7, with unresolved D. Sample: blood. Written as DNA, the CDR3 is TGTGCCAGCAGCCAAGGTACAGCCTACGAGCAGTACTTC. It is translated as CASSQGTAYEQYF.